Listed below are T cell receptor beta chains from one sample, sequenced in a study of cytomegalovirus exposure and HLA in healthy donors. Here immunoSEQ multiplex PCR was the method, and the copy in TCRdb shows in-frame clones only, minus some. The data contain roughly 200,000 clones, approximately 9.5% of them singletons. The sample was PBMCs. Source of these receptors: a woman in her 30s in good health and CMV-seropositive. The CDR3 runs from the conserved cysteine through the conserved F or W. A D gene is named only where the DNA matches it firmly. Clone size is shown for a subset of rows, as once, few, many or a class of expanded clone.

CDR3: CAWSIQTGIQPQHF
DNA: TGTGCCTGGAGTATCCAGACAGGGATTCAGCCCCAGCATTTT
size: few
V: TRBV30
D: TRBD1
J: TRBJ1-5

CDR3: CASSFGGIAGSSYEQYF
DNA: TGTGCCAGCAGCTTTGGGGGGATAGCGGGAAGCTCCTACGAGCAGTACTTC
size: few
V: TRBV5-4
D: TRBD2
J: TRBJ2-7

CDR3: CASFRLYF
DNA: TGCGCCAGCTTTAGACTGTACTTC
size: few
V: TRBV23-1
D: .
J: TRBJ2-7

CDR3: CASSSGLGGGVEQFF
DNA: TGTGCCAGCAGCTCGGGATTAGGAGGTGGGGTTGAGCAGTTCTTC
size: .
V: TRBV5-4
D: .
J: TRBJ2-1

CDR3: CASIPQGPFSYGYTF
DNA: TGTGCCAGCATTCCACAGGGGCCGTTTAGCTATGGCTACACCTTC
size: few
V: TRBV5-5
D: TRBD1
J: TRBJ1-2

CDR3: CASSVTANEKLFF
DNA: TGTGCCAGCAGCGTAACGGCTAATGAAAAACTGTTTTTT
size: few
V: TRBV9
D: .
J: TRBJ1-4

CDR3: CASSIQGVPGELFF
DNA: TGTGCCAGCAGTATACAGGGAGTCCCCGGGGAGCTGTTTTTT
size: .
V: TRBV25-1
D: .
J: TRBJ2-2

CDR3: CASSRLAGEEYF
DNA: TGTGCCAGCAGCAGACTAGCGGGAGAGGAGTACTTC
size: .
V: TRBV5-8
D: TRBD2
J: TRBJ2-7

CDR3: CASSYGPLGVKTEAFF
DNA: TGTGCCAGCAGTTACGGGCCACTCGGGGTCAAGACTGAAGCTTTCTTT
size: few
V: TRBV6-5
D: .
J: TRBJ1-1

CDR3: CASSLTSGRTYEQYF
DNA: TGTGCCAGCAGCCTAACTAGCGGGAGAACCTACGAGCAGTACTTC
size: .
V: TRBV11-2
D: TRBD2
J: TRBJ2-7

CDR3: CASSIRDRHYGYTF
DNA: TGTGCCAGTAGTATCCGGGACAGGCATTATGGCTACACCTTC
size: few
V: TRBV19
D: TRBD1
J: TRBJ1-2

CDR3: CATSRVAGGSGRELFF
DNA: TGTGCCACCAGCAGAGTGGCGGGAGGGTCCGGTCGGGAGCTGTTTTTT
size: .
V: TRBV15
D: TRBD2
J: TRBJ2-2

CDR3: CASSGSLDPRGEKLFF
DNA: TGTGCCAGCAGTGGGTCATTGGACCCCCGAGGGGAAAAACTGTTTTTT
size: .
V: TRBV2
D: .
J: TRBJ1-4

CDR3: CAWAGRGSYTF
DNA: TGTGCCTGGGCGGGACGGGGGAGCTACACCTTC
size: few
V: TRBV30
D: .
J: TRBJ1-2

CDR3: CAISEWGGTGEGYTF
DNA: TGTGCCATCAGTGAATGGGGCGGGACAGGGGAAGGCTACACCTTC
size: few
V: TRBV10-3
D: TRBD1
J: TRBJ1-2

CDR3: CASGKRGQGTDTQYF
DNA: TGCGCCAGCGGCAAGAGGGGACAGGGGACAGATACGCAGTATTTT
size: few
V: TRBV5-1
D: TRBD1
J: TRBJ2-3

CDR3: CASSQDRGRSSVTEAFF
DNA: TGCGCCAGCAGCCAAGATCGTGGCAGAAGTTCAGTTACTGAAGCTTTCTTT
size: .
V: TRBV4-1
D: .
J: TRBJ1-1

CDR3: CATSRDTSTDTQYFADTQYF
DNA: .
size: .
V: TRBV15
D: .
J: TRBJ2-3

CDR3: CASSLGGTDTQYF
DNA: TGTGCCAGCAGCTTAGGCGGGACAGATACGCAGTATTTT
size: few
V: TRBV7-6
D: .
J: TRBJ2-3

CDR3: CASSLRQVSYNEQFF
DNA: TGCGCCAGCAGCTTAAGACAGGTGTCCTACAATGAGCAGTTCTTC
size: few
V: TRBV7-6
D: .
J: TRBJ2-1

CDR3: CASSVTGGTSSYEQYF
DNA: TGCGCCAGCAGCGTGACAGGGGGCACTTCCTCCTACGAGCAGTACTTC
size: .
V: TRBV5-1
D: TRBD1
J: TRBJ2-7

CDR3: CASRRDVAGATEQYF
DNA: TGTGCCAGCCGACGAGACGTAGCGGGAGCTACTGAGCAGTACTTC
size: few
V: TRBV2
D: TRBD2
J: TRBJ2-7

CDR3: CASRTASGSSDEQFF
DNA: TGCGCCAGCAGGACGGCTAGCGGGAGTTCGGATGAGCAGTTCTTC
size: many
V: TRBV5-1
D: TRBD2
J: TRBJ2-1

CDR3: CASSLASSGDSTDTQYF
DNA: TGCGCCAGCAGCTTGGCTAGTAGCGGCGACAGCACAGATACGCAGTATTTT
size: few
V: TRBV5-1
D: .
J: TRBJ2-3

CDR3: CASSRWDREEKLFF
DNA: TGTGCCAGCAGCCGCTGGGACAGAGAAGAAAAACTGTTTTTT
size: few
V: TRBV7-9
D: TRBD1
J: TRBJ1-4

CDR3: CAISEGSGRAPDTQYF
DNA: TGTGCCATCAGTGAGGGTAGCGGGAGGGCCCCTGATACGCAGTATTTT
size: .
V: TRBV10-3
D: TRBD2
J: TRBJ2-3

CDR3: CASSSGHLYEQYF
DNA: TGCGCCAGCAGCTCGGGACATCTCTACGAGCAGTACTTC
size: few
V: TRBV5-1
D: .
J: TRBJ2-7

CDR3: CATSFRQRLDYGYTF
DNA: TGTGCCACCAGCTTCCGACAGCGCCTAGACTATGGCTACACCTTC
size: few
V: TRBV15
D: .
J: TRBJ1-2

CDR3: CASSSGQGRADTQYF
DNA: TGTGCCAGCAGCTCGGGACAGGGGAGGGCAGATACGCAGTATTTT
size: few
V: TRBV11-3
D: TRBD1
J: TRBJ2-3

CDR3: CAWSSPGQGTIGYGYTF
DNA: TGTGCCTGGAGTAGTCCGGGACAGGGGACCATCGGCTATGGCTACACCTTC
size: few
V: TRBV30
D: TRBD1
J: TRBJ1-2

CDR3: CASSLMTGASYEQYF
DNA: TGCGCCAGCAGCTTGATGACAGGGGCCTCCTACGAGCAGTACTTC
size: .
V: TRBV5-1
D: TRBD1
J: TRBJ2-7

CDR3: CASSLTGETDTQYF
DNA: TGTGCCAGCAGTTTAACGGGAGAAACAGATACGCAGTATTTT
size: few
V: TRBV27
D: .
J: TRBJ2-3

CDR3: CASSQSLGDITEAFF
DNA: TGCGCCAGCAGCCAGAGCTTGGGGGACATCACTGAAGCTTTCTTT
size: .
V: TRBV5-1
D: .
J: TRBJ1-1

CDR3: CASSPRGTGYQETQYF
DNA: TGTGCCAGCAGCCCCCGAGGGACAGGGTACCAAGAGACCCAGTACTTC
size: few
V: TRBV7-9
D: TRBD1
J: TRBJ2-5

CDR3: CASTDFNYGYTF
DNA: TGTGCCAGTACAGACTTCAACTATGGCTACACCTTC
size: few
V: TRBV19
D: .
J: TRBJ1-2

CDR3: CASSFGTGTIPYGYTF
DNA: TGTGCCAGCAGCTTCGGGACAGGGACTATCCCCTATGGCTACACCTTC
size: .
V: TRBV5-6
D: TRBD1
J: TRBJ1-2

CDR3: CATKLTSSYNEQFF
DNA: TGTGCCACCAAGCTGACTAGCAGCTACAATGAGCAGTTCTTC
size: .
V: TRBV6-1
D: TRBD2
J: TRBJ2-1

CDR3: CASSPLQGADTGELFF
DNA: TGCGCCAGCAGCCCGCTACAGGGGGCGGACACCGGGGAGCTGTTTTTT
size: few
V: TRBV4-1
D: TRBD1
J: TRBJ2-2

CDR3: CASSFGQGQGNEQFF
DNA: TGTGCCAGCAGCTTCGGCCAGGGGCAGGGTAATGAGCAGTTCTTC
size: few
V: TRBV5-6
D: .
J: TRBJ2-1

CDR3: CASSSLDRREKLFF
DNA: TGTGCCAGTAGTAGCCTGGACAGAAGGGAAAAACTGTTTTTT
size: .
V: TRBV19
D: .
J: TRBJ1-4

CDR3: CASSPGTQEEKLFF
DNA: TGTGCCAGCTCACCCGGGACACAGGAGGAAAAACTGTTTTTT
size: .
V: TRBV18
D: .
J: TRBJ1-4

CDR3: CASSTSGTGSGETQYF
DNA: TGCGCCAGCAGCACATCCGGGACAGGGAGTGGGGAGACCCAGTACTTC
size: .
V: TRBV5-1
D: TRBD1
J: TRBJ2-5

CDR3: CASSEGTSGRPRTREQYF
DNA: TGTGCCAGCAGTGAAGGGACTAGCGGGAGGCCCCGCACCCGCGAGCAGTACTTC
size: .
V: TRBV6-1
D: TRBD2
J: TRBJ2-7

CDR3: CASSVNRGESGNTIYF
DNA: TGTGCCAGCAGCGTAAACAGGGGGGAATCTGGAAACACCATATATTTT
size: once
V: TRBV13
D: TRBD1
J: TRBJ1-3

CDR3: CAWGVGHYNEQFF
DNA: TGTGCCTGGGGCGTGGGACACTACAATGAGCAGTTCTTC
size: .
V: TRBV30
D: .
J: TRBJ2-1

CDR3: CSVRSGTANTEAFF
DNA: TGCAGCGTTCGTTCCGGGACAGCGAACACTGAAGCTTTCTTT
size: .
V: TRBV29-1
D: TRBD1
J: TRBJ1-1

CDR3: CASSPPATGTDTQYF
DNA: TGTGCCAGCTCCCCGCCGGCGACAGGGACAGATACGCAGTATTTT
size: .
V: TRBV18
D: TRBD1
J: TRBJ2-3

CDR3: CASSPSGSGGYTF
DNA: TGTGCCAGCAGCCCCTCAGGGTCTGGCGGCTACACCTTC
size: few
V: TRBV7-9
D: .
J: TRBJ1-2

CDR3: CASSLPGLAGNTGELFF
DNA: TGTGCCAGCAGCTTACCAGGACTAGCGGGGAACACCGGGGAGCTGTTTTTT
size: few
V: TRBV7-8
D: TRBD2
J: TRBJ2-2

CDR3: CASSHAPGQGPKIQETQYF
DNA: TGCGCCAGCAGCCACGCCCCGGGACAGGGTCCCAAAATCCAAGAGACCCAGTACTTC
size: .
V: TRBV10-2
D: TRBD1
J: TRBJ2-5

CDR3: CAISGTNAYEQYF
DNA: TGTGCCATCAGCGGGACTAATGCCTACGAGCAGTACTTC
size: .
V: TRBV10-3
D: TRBD2
J: TRBJ2-7

CDR3: CASSLGQGDGYTF
DNA: TGTGCCAGCTCACTAGGACAGGGAGATGGCTACACCTTC
size: .
V: TRBV18
D: TRBD1
J: TRBJ1-2

CDR3: CASSPSPGSYEQYF
DNA: TGCGCCAGCAGTCCTTCGCCCGGGTCCTACGAGCAGTACTTC
size: .
V: TRBV5-1
D: .
J: TRBJ2-7

CDR3: CASSLALAGGKETQYF
DNA: TGCGCCAGCAGCTTGGCCTTAGCGGGAGGGAAAGAGACCCAGTACTTC
size: few
V: TRBV5-1
D: TRBD2
J: TRBJ2-5

CDR3: CASSLSVLGATGELFF
DNA: TGCGCCAGCAGCTTGTCAGTCTTGGGGGCTACCGGGGAGCTGTTTTTT
size: few
V: TRBV5-1
D: .
J: TRBJ2-2